The rows below give T cell receptor beta chains drawn from one sample of a study of cytomegalovirus exposure and HLA in healthy donors. Libraries were prepared by immunoSEQ multiplex PCR; TCRdb keeps only in-frame clonotypes and omits some of them. The repertoire includes around 100,000 clones, 60% to 85% of them detected once, and about 10% sits in the top ten. The sample was PBMCs. Receptors were obtained from a man between 45 and 60 years old in good health and CMV-seronegative. The CDR3 runs from the conserved cysteine through the conserved F or W. D genes are given only for firm matches. Size values are once, few and many counts, or a class for expanded clones, and some rows have none.

>TRBD1|TRBV9|TRBJ1-1|NA
CASSVEPRGQADTEAFF
TGTGCCAGCAGCGTAGAGCCTCGGGGACAGGCGGACACTGAAGCTTTCTTT
>NA|TRBV29-1|TRBJ1-4|once
CSVDPGGGLFF
TGCAGCGTTGATCCGGGAGGGGGACTGTTTTTT
>TRBD1|TRBV5-1|TRBJ2-7|few
CASTPETGVRRLVEQYF
TGCGCCAGCACCCCCGAGACAGGGGTCCGTCGCTTGGTCGAGCAGTACTTC
>TRBD1|TRBV27|TRBJ1-2|NA
CASSSPGTGGRVGGYTF
TGTGCCAGCAGTTCACCCGGGACAGGGGGAAGGGTCGGCGGCTACACCTTC
>TRBD2|TRBV6-5|TRBJ2-7|few
CASRLRGGEQYF
TGTGCCAGCAGGCTACGGGGAGGGGAGCAGTACTTC
>NA|TRBV20-1|TRBJ1-2|NA
CSVPGTFGYTF
TGCAGTGTTCCAGGGACATTCGGCTACACCTTC
>NA|TRBV5-1|TRBJ2-2|NA
CASSLSTNTGELFF
TGCGCCAGCAGCCTGTCTACGAACACCGGGGAGCTGTTTTTT
>NA|TRBV5-1|TRBJ2-7|NA
CASSPLTGSYEQYF
TGCGCCAGCAGTCCGTTGACAGGATCCTACGAGCAGTACTTC
>NA|TRBV30|TRBJ1-6|few
CAWNEDYNSPLHF
TGTGCCTGGAACGAGGATTATAATTCACCCCTCCACTTT
>TRBD1|TRBV2|TRBJ2-1|few
CASSPRQGASGYNEQFF
TGTGCCAGCAGCCCTAGACAGGGGGCTTCGGGATACAATGAGCAGTTCTTC
>NA|TRBV11-1|TRBJ2-2|NA
CASRKSGAEAGELFF
TGTGCCAGCAGGAAGTCAGGGGCCGAGGCCGGGGAGCTGTTTTTT
>NA|TRBV28|TRBJ2-7|NA
CASSRPTQTYEQYF
TGTGCCAGCAGCCGTCCCACTCAAACCTACGAGCAGTACTTC
>NA|TRBV5-5|TRBJ1-2|few
CASSPQMASDYGYTF
TGTGCCAGCAGCCCGCAGATGGCCAGTGACTATGGCTACACCTTC
>NA|TRBV6-5|TRBJ2-1|NA
CASRAGRYNEQFF
TGTGCCAGCAGGGCGGGCCGCTACAATGAGCAGTTCTTC
>NA|TRBV28|TRBJ1-2|NA
CATLTDSDGYTF
TGTGCCACCCTAACTGATTCCGATGGCTACACCTTC
>TRBD1|TRBV7-3|TRBJ2-2|NA
CASSFTGGSTGELFF
TGTGCCAGCAGCTTCACAGGGGGGAGTACCGGGGAGCTGTTTTTT